This TCR beta chain originates from a study of CD8 T cells in Susac syndrome. CDR3 length: 11 residues. The ends were cut back, 3 bases at V and 10 bases at J, with 7 bases in the middle. The germline V gene encodes CDR1 LGHNA and CDR2 YNFKEQ. A quantity of roughly 0.5 to 1 ug RNA underwent reverse transcription using random hexamers. A single record per CDR3 protein comes from TCRdb applying MiXCR to the immunoSEQ multiplex PCR reads. The sample holds about 150,000 distinct CDR3 sequences, just under 95% seen once. The rearrangement uses TRBV4-2 and TRBJ2-1; D is unresolved. This clonotype originated in a human donor with Susac syndrome. Sequenced material: CD8+ T cells from PBMCs. The CDR3 DNA is TGTGCCAGCAGCCACGGAGCAGAGCAGTTCTTC. It encodes CASSHGAEQFF.